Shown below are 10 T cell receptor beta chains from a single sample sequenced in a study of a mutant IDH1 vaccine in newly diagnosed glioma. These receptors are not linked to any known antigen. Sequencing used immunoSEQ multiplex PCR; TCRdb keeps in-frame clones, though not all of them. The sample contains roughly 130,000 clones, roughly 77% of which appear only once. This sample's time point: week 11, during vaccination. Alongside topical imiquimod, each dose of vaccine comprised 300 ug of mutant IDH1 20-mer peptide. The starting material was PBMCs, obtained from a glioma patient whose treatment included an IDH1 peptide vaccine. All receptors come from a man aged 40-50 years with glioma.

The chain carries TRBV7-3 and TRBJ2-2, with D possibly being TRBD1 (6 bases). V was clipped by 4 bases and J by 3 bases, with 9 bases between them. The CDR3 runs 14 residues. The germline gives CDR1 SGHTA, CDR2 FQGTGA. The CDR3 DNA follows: TGTGCCAGCAGCTCACAGGGCTACACCGGGGAGCTGTTTTTT. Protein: CASSSQGYTGELFF.

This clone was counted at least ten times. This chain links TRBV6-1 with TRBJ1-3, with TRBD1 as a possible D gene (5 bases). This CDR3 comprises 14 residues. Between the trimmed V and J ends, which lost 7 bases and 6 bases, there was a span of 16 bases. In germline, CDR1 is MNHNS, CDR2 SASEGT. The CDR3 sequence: CASKLDTASNTIYF. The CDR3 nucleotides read TGTGCCAGCAAATTGGACACAGCCTCAAACACCATATATTTT.

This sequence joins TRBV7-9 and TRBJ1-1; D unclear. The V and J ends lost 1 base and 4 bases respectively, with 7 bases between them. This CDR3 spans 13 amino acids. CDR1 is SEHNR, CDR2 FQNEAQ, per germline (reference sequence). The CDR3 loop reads CASSLGGSTEAFF. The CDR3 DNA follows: TGTGCCAGCAGCTTAGGGGGAAGCACTGAAGCTTTCTTT.

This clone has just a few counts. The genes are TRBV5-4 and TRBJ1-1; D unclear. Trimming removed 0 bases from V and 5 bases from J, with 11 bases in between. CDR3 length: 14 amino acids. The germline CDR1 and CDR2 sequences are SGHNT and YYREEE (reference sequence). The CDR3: CASSLELSGTEAFF. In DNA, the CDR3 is TGTGCCAGCAGCTTGGAACTATCTGGGACTGAAGCTTTCTTT.

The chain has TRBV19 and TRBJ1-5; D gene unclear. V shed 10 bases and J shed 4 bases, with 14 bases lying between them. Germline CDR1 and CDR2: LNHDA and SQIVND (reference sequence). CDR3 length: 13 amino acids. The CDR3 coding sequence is TGTGCCACTAACCCGGGCAGGAATCAGCCCCAGCATTTT. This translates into CATNPGRNQPQHF.

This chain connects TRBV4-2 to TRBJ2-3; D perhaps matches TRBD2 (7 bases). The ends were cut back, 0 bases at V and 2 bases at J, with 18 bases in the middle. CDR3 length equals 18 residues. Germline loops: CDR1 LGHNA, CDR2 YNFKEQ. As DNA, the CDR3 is TGTGCCAGCAGCCAAGAAAGAAGGGGGAGGGCTGACACAGATACGCAGTATTTT. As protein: CASSQERRGRADTDTQYF.

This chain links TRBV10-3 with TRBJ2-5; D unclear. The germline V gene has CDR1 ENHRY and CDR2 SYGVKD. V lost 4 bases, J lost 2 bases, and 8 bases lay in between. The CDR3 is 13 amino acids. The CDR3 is CAISVDRQETQYF. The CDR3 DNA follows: TGTGCCATCAGTGTTGACCGACAAGAGACCCAGTACTTC.

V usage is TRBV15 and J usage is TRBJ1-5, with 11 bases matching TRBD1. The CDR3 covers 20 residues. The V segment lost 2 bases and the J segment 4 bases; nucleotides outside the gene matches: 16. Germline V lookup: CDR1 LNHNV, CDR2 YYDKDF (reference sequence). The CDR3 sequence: CATSRQWGLGTGGRNQPQHF. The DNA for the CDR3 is TGTGCCACCAGCAGACAATGGGGGCTCGGGACAGGGGGTAGGAATCAGCCCCAGCATTTT.

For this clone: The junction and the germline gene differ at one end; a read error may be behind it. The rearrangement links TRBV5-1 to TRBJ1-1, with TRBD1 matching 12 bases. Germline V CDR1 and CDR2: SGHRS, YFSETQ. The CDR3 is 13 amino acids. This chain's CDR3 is CASNRDRGREGFF. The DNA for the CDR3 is TGCGCCAGCAACCGGGACAGGGGGCGGGAAGGTTTCTTT.

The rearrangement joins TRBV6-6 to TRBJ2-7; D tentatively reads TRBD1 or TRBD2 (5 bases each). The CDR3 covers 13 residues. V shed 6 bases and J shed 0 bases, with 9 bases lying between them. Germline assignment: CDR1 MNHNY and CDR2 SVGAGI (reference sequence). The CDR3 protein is CASSSGTSYEQYF. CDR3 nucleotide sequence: TGTGCCAGCAGCTCCGGGACCTCCTACGAGCAGTACTTC.